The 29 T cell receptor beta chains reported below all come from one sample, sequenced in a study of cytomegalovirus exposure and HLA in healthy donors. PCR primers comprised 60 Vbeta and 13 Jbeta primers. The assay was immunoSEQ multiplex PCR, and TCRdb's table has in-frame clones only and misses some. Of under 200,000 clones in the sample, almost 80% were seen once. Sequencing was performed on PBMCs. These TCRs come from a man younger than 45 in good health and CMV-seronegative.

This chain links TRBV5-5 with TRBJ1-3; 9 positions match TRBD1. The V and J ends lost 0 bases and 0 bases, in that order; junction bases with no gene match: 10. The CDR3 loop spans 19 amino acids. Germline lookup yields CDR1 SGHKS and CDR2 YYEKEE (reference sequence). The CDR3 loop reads CASSLEGVNRGHSGNTIYF. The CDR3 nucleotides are TGTGCCAGCAGCTTGGAAGGGGTAAACAGGGGGCACTCTGGAAACACCATATATTTT.

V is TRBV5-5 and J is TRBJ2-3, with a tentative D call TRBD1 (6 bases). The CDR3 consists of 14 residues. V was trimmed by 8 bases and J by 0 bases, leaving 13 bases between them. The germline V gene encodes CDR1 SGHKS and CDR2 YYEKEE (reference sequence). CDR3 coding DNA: TGTGCCAGTCTAGACAGGACTAGCACAGATACGCAGTATTTT. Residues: CASLDRTSTDTQYF.

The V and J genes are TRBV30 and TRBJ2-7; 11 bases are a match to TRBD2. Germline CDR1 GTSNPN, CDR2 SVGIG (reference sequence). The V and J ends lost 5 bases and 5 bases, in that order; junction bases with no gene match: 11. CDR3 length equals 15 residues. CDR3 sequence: CAWGAQLAGDDEQYF. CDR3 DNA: TGTGCCTGGGGGGCACAACTAGCGGGGGATGACGAGCAGTACTTC.

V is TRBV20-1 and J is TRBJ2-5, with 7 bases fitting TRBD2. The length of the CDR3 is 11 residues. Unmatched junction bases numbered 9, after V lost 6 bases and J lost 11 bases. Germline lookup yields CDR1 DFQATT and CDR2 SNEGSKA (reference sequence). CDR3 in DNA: TGCAGTGCCCACGTAGCGGGCGGGCAGTACTTC. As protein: CSAHVAGGQYF.

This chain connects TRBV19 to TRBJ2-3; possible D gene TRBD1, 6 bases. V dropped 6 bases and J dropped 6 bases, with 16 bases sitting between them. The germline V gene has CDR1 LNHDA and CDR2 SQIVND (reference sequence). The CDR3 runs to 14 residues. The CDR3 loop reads CASSWGRGSDTQYF. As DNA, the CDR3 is TGTGCCAGTAGCTGGGGCAGGGGATCCGATACGCAGTATTTT.

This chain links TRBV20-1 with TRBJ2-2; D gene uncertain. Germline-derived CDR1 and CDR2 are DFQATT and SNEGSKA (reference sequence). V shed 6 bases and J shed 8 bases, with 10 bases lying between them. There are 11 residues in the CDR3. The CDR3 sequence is CSAQISGELFF. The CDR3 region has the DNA TGCAGTGCCCAGATCTCAGGGGAGCTGTTTTTT.

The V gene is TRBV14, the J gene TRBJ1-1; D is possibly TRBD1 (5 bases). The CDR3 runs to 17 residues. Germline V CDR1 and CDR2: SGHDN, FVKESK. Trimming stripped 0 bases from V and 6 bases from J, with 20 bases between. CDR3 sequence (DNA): TGTGCCAGCAGCCAAGATTATGTGGACATATCGGACGCTGAAGCTTTCTTT. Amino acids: CASSQDYVDISDAEAFF.

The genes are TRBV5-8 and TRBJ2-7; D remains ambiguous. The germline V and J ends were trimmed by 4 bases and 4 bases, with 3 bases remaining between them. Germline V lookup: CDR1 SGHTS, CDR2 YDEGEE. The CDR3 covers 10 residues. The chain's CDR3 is CASSLYEQYF. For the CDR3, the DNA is TGTGCCAGCAGCCTATACGAGCAGTACTTC.

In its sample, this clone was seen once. CDR3 coding DNA: TGCGCCAGCAGCTTGGGGCGGCCATCCTACAATGAGCAGTTCTTC. Translated, it gives CASSLGRPSYNEQFF. V usage is TRBV5-1 and J usage is TRBJ2-1; D is unclear. CDR1 is SGHRS and CDR2 is YFSETQ in the germline V gene. The CDR3 totals 15 residues. V dropped 0 bases and J dropped 1 base, with 8 bases sitting between them.

The CDR3 DNA reads as TGTGCCAGCAGTGAAGCGCGAGAGCGGGCCAGCTCCTACAATGAGCAGTTCTTC. It codes for CASSEARERASSYNEQFF. The chain carries TRBV2 and TRBJ2-1, with D perhaps matching TRBD2 (6 bases). Trimming took 0 bases from V and 0 from J, leaving 15 bases between them. There are 18 residues in the CDR3. CDR1 and CDR2 (germline): SNHLY, FYNNEI. The full variable domain, completed using reference TRBV2 and TRBJ2-1, is EPEVTQTPSHQVTQMGQEVILRCVPISNHLYFYWYRQILGQKVEFLVSFYNNEISEKSEIFDDQFSVERPDGSNFTLKIRSTKLEDSAMYFCASSEARERASSYNEQFFGPGTRLTVL.

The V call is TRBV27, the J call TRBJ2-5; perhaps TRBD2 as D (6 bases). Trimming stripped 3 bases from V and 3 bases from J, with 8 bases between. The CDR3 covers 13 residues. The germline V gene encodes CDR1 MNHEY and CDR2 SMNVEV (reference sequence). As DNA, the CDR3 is TGTGCCAGCAGTTTGGGGACTGAAGAGACCCAGTACTTC. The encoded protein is CASSLGTEETQYF.

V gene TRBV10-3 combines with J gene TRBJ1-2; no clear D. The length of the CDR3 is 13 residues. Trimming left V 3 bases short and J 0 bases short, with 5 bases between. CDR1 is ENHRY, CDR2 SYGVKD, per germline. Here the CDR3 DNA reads TGTGCCATCAGTGAAGGAGCTAACTATGGCTACACCTTC. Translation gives CAISEGANYGYTF.

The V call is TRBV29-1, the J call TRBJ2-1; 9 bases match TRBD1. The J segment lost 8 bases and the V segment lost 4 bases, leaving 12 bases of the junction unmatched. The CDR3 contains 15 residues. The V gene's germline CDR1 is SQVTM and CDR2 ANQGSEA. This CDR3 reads CSVASDRGAGDEQFF. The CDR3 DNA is TGCAGCGTTGCTTCCGACAGGGGGGCTGGGGATGAGCAGTTCTTC.

The CDR3 region is CASRPSGIQETQYF. The CDR3 DNA follows: TGCGCCAGCCGGCCTAGCGGGATCCAAGAGACCCAGTACTTC. The genes are TRBV5-1 and TRBJ2-5, with 9 bases fitting TRBD2. The V gene's germline CDR1 is SGHRS and CDR2 YFSETQ. The CDR3 runs 14 residues. V gave up 7 bases and J gave up 1 base; unmatched junction bases: 5.

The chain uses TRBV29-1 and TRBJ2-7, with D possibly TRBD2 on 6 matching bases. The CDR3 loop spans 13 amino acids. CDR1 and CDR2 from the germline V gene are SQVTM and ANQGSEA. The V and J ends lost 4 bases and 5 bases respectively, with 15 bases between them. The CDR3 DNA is TGCAGCGTTGGAGTCCAACTAGCCCACGAGCAGTACTTC. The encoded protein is CSVGVQLAHEQYF.

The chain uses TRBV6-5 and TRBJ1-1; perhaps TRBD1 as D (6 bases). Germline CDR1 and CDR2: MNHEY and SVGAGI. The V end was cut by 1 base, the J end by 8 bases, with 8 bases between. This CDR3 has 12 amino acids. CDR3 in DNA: TGTGCCAGCAGTTACTTCGGACAGGAAGCTTTCTTT. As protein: CASSYFGQEAFF.

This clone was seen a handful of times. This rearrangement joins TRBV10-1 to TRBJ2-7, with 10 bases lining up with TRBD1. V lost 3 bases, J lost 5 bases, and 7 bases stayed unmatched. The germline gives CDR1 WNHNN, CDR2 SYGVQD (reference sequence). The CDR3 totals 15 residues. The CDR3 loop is CASSESGTGVHEQYF. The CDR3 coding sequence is TGCGCCAGCAGTGAATCCGGGACAGGGGTCCACGAGCAGTACTTC.

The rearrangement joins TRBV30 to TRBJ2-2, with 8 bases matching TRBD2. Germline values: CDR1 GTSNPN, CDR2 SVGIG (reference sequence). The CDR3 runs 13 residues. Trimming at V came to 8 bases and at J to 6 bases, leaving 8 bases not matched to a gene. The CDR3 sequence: CARRGAGAGELFF. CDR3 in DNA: TGTGCCAGGCGGGGGGCGGGGGCCGGGGAGCTGTTTTTT.

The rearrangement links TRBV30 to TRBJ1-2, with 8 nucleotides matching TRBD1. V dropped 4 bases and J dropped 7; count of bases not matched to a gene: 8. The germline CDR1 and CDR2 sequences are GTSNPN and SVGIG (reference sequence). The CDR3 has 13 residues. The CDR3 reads CAWTRQGSSGYTF. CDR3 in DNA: TGTGCCTGGACAAGACAGGGGTCTAGTGGCTACACCTTC.

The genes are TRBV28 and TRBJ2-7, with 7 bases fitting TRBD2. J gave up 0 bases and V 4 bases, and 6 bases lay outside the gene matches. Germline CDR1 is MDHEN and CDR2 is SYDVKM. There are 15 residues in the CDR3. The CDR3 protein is CASSSPRGSSYEQYF. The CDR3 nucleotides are TGTGCCAGCAGTTCCCCCCGCGGGAGCTCCTACGAGCAGTACTTC.

The CDR3 reads CASSPQDRVLKNNEQFF. CDR3 coding DNA: TGTGCCAGCTCACCCCAGGACAGGGTTTTAAAGAACAATGAGCAGTTCTTC. V and J are TRBV18 and TRBJ2-1; 8 bases are shared with TRBD1. The CDR3 runs to 17 residues. J was trimmed by 5 bases and V by 3 bases; bases with no gene match: 12. Per the germline V gene, CDR1 is KGHSH and CDR2 is LQKENI.

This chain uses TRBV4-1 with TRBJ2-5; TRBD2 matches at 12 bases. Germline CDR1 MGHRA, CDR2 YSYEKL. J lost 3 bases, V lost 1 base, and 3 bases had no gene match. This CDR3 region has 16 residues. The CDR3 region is CASSQGLAGGEETQYF. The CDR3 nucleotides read TGCGCCAGCAGCCAAGGTCTAGCGGGGGGGGAAGAGACCCAGTACTTC.

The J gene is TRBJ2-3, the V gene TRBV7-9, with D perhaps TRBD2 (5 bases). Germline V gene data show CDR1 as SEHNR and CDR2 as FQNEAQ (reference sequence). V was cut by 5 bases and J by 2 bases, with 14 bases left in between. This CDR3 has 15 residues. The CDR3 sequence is CASSTWELNTDTQYF. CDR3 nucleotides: TGTGCCAGCAGCACTTGGGAGCTGAACACAGATACGCAGTATTTT. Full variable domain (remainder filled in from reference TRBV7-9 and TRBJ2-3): DTGVSQNPRHKITKRGQNVTFRCDPISEHNRLYWYRQTLGQGPEFLTYFQNEAQLEKSRLLSDRFSAERPKGSFSTLEIQRTEQGDSAMYLCASSTWELNTDTQYFGPGTRLTVL.

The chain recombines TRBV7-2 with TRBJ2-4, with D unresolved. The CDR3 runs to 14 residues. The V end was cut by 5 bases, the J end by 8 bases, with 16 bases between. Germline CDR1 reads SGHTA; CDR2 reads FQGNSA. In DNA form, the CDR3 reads TGTGCCAGCAGCCCCCGATCCCTAGTATACATTCAGTACTTC. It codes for CASSPRSLVYIQYF.

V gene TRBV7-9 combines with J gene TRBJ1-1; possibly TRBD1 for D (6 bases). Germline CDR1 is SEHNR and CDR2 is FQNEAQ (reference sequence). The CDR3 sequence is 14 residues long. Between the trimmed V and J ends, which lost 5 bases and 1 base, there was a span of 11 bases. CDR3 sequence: CASSLGQRNTEAFF. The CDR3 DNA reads TGTGCCAGCAGCCTAGGACAGAGGAACACTGAAGCTTTCTTT.

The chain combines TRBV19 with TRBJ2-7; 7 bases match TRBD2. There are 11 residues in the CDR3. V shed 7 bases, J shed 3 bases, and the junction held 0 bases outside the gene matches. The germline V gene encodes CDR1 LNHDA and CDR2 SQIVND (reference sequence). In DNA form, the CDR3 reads TGTGCCAGTACTAGCGGCTACGAGCAGTACTTC. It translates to CASTSGYEQYF.

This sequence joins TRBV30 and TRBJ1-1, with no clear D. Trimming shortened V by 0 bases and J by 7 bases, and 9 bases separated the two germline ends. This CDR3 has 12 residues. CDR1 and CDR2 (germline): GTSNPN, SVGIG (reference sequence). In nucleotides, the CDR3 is TGTGCCTGGAGTGTAATGATCGGTGAAGCTTTCTTT. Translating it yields CAWSVMIGEAFF. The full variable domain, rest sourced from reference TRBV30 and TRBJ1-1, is SQTIHQWPATLVQPVGSPLSLECTVEGTSNPNLYWYRQAAGRGLQLLFYSVGIGQISSEVPQNLSASRPQDRQFILSSKKLLLSDSGFYLCAWSVMIGEAFFGQGTRLTVV.

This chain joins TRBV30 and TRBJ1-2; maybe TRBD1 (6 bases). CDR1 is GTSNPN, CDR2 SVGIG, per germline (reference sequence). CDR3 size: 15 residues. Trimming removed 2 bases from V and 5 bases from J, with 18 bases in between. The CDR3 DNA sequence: TGTGCCTGGAGTAGACGGCGGGGGCCATTATATGGCTACACCTTC. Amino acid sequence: CAWSRRRGPLYGYTF.

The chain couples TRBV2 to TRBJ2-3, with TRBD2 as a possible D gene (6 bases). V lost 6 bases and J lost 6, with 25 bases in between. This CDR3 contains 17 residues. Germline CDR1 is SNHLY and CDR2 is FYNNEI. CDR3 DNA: TGTGCCAGCAGGGACTATGGTAGCTCCAACCAACAGGATACGCAGTATTTT. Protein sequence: CASRDYGSSNQQDTQYF.